Listed below are T cell receptor beta chains from one sample, sequenced in a study of T cell responses to AZD1222 COVID-19 vaccine. The repertoire was sequenced with immunoSEQ multiplex PCR; TCRdb's copy has only in-frame clones and lacks some. The table records around 78,000 clones, around 90% of them present only once. The sample consisted of peripheral blood, taken 28 days after the second AZD1222 dose. The receptors come from an adult who received the AZD1222 COVID-19 vaccine. The CDR3 runs from the conserved cysteine through the conserved F or W. Fields, in order: CDR3 DNA, CDR3 protein, J gene, clone size, D gene, V gene. A D gene is named only where the DNA matches it firmly. Only part of the rows carry a size: once, few, many, or a class if the clone is expanded.

cdr3_nt: TGTGCCAGCGGGCAACGCACAGATACGCAGTATTTT
cdr3_aa: CASGQRTDTQYF
j_call: TRBJ2-3
clone_size: NA
d_call: NA
v_call: TRBV28

cdr3_nt: TGTGCCAGCAGCCGGGGCGGGGAGCTGTTTTTT
cdr3_aa: CASSRGGELFF
j_call: TRBJ2-2
clone_size: few
d_call: NA
v_call: TRBV14

cdr3_nt: TGTGCCACCAGTGACGCACGAGAGCAGTACTTC
cdr3_aa: CATSDAREQYF
j_call: TRBJ2-7
clone_size: NA
d_call: NA
v_call: TRBV24-1

cdr3_nt: TGTGCCAGCAGCCCCGGGACTAGCGGGGCGAATGAGCAGTTCTTC
cdr3_aa: CASSPGTSGANEQFF
j_call: TRBJ2-1
clone_size: once
d_call: TRBD2
v_call: TRBV7-8

cdr3_nt: TGTGCCAGCAGCTTAGGGGGGGGCAGGGCAAGAACTGAAGCTTTCTTT
cdr3_aa: CASSLGGGRARTEAFF
j_call: TRBJ1-1
clone_size: NA
d_call: NA
v_call: TRBV7-2

cdr3_nt: TGTGCCTGCCTCGGCGGGGGGGGGCTCTACGAGCAGTACTTC
cdr3_aa: CACLGGGGLYEQYF
j_call: TRBJ2-7
clone_size: NA
d_call: TRBD2
v_call: TRBV30

cdr3_nt: TGTGCCAGCAGTTACTCGGCGGACAGGGCCTACGAGCAGTACTTC
cdr3_aa: CASSYSADRAYEQYF
j_call: TRBJ2-7
clone_size: NA
d_call: TRBD1
v_call: TRBV6-5

cdr3_nt: TGTGCCAGCAGCTTTGGCAGGGCATCACGACAGCCCCAGCATTTT
cdr3_aa: CASSFGRASRQPQHF
j_call: TRBJ1-5
clone_size: NA
d_call: NA
v_call: TRBV7-2

cdr3_nt: TGTGCCAGCAGCCCGATGGGTGAACAGGGAGCTTTCTTT
cdr3_aa: CASSPMGEQGAFF
j_call: TRBJ1-1
clone_size: NA
d_call: NA
v_call: TRBV7-8

cdr3_nt: TGTGCCACCTCGGAAGGGAACGAAAACACCATATATTTT
cdr3_aa: CATSEGNENTIYF
j_call: TRBJ1-3
clone_size: NA
d_call: NA
v_call: TRBV12-3/TRBV12-4

cdr3_nt: TGTGCCAGCAGCCAAGATGGGGGAGGGGGTGTGTACGAGCAGTACTTC
cdr3_aa: CASSQDGGGGVYEQYF
j_call: TRBJ2-7
clone_size: NA
d_call: NA
v_call: TRBV3-1/TRBV3-2

cdr3_nt: TGTGCCAGTACCAAATGGGGGAACGGAAACACCATATATTTT
cdr3_aa: CASTKWGNGNTIYF
j_call: TRBJ1-3
clone_size: NA
d_call: NA
v_call: TRBV19

cdr3_nt: TGTGCCAGCAGTGCCGAGGCAGGGATCTCTTCACCCCTCCACTTT
cdr3_aa: CASSAEAGISSPLHF
j_call: TRBJ1-6
clone_size: NA
d_call: NA
v_call: TRBV6-4

cdr3_nt: TGTGCCAGCAGACCCCCGGGACTCACGCCCGGGGAGCTGTTTTTT
cdr3_aa: CASRPPGLTPGELFF
j_call: TRBJ2-2
clone_size: NA
d_call: NA
v_call: TRBV2

cdr3_nt: TGTGCCAGCAGCCAAGATGGGGTGAGGGGCACTGAAGCTTTCTTT
cdr3_aa: CASSQDGVRGTEAFF
j_call: TRBJ1-1
clone_size: NA
d_call: NA
v_call: TRBV4-2

cdr3_nt: TGTGCCAGCAGTTTGTATGCGGGACAGCAGTTCTTC
cdr3_aa: CASSLYAGQQFF
j_call: TRBJ2-1
clone_size: NA
d_call: NA
v_call: TRBV12-3/TRBV12-4

cdr3_nt: TGTGCCAGCGCCTCGACACGGTTGAACACTGAAGCTTTCTTT
cdr3_aa: CASASTRLNTEAFF
j_call: TRBJ1-1
clone_size: NA
d_call: NA
v_call: TRBV25-1

cdr3_nt: TGCAGCGTTGATAAAAGGACAGGTGGGAATGAGCAGTTCTTC
cdr3_aa: CSVDKRTGGNEQFF
j_call: TRBJ2-1
clone_size: few
d_call: TRBD1
v_call: TRBV29-1

cdr3_nt: TGTGCCAGTAGTATAGATCTATTGGGGTACGAGCAGTACTTC
cdr3_aa: CASSIDLLGYEQYF
j_call: TRBJ2-7
clone_size: NA
d_call: NA
v_call: TRBV19

cdr3_nt: TGTGCCAGCAGCCGACCGACAGGGGATGGCTACACCTTC
cdr3_aa: CASSRPTGDGYTF
j_call: TRBJ1-2
clone_size: NA
d_call: TRBD1
v_call: TRBV12-3/TRBV12-4

cdr3_nt: TGTGCCAGCAGTCTAACAGGGGCCCAGCCCCAGCATTTT
cdr3_aa: CASSLTGAQPQHF
j_call: TRBJ1-5
clone_size: NA
d_call: TRBD1
v_call: TRBV6-2/TRBV6-3

cdr3_nt: TGTGCCAGCAGTTGGGACAGGGGACACGGGGAGCTGTTTTTT
cdr3_aa: CASSWDRGHGELFF
j_call: TRBJ2-2
clone_size: NA
d_call: TRBD1
v_call: TRBV7-2

cdr3_nt: TGTGCCTGGGATCCGGGCCTGTATAATTCACCCCTCCACTTT
cdr3_aa: CAWDPGLYNSPLHF
j_call: TRBJ1-6
clone_size: NA
d_call: NA
v_call: TRBV30

cdr3_nt: TGTGCCAGCAGCGTAGATGGGGGGCAGGACACTGAAGCTTTCTTT
cdr3_aa: CASSVDGGQDTEAFF
j_call: TRBJ1-1
clone_size: NA
d_call: NA
v_call: TRBV9

cdr3_nt: TGCAGCGTTGAGGGTGACATACAGGGGAAGCCCTACGAGCAGTACTTC
cdr3_aa: CSVEGDIQGKPYEQYF
j_call: TRBJ2-7
clone_size: NA
d_call: TRBD1
v_call: TRBV29-1

cdr3_nt: TGTGCCAGCAGCTTTCCGGGACAGGGGCGTCCGAACACTGAAGCTTTCTTT
cdr3_aa: CASSFPGQGRPNTEAFF
j_call: TRBJ1-1
clone_size: NA
d_call: TRBD1
v_call: TRBV7-9

cdr3_nt: TGTGCCACCCCAAGGGGTTTAGCAAAGTCGAATGAGCAGTTCTTC
cdr3_aa: CATPRGLAKSNEQFF
j_call: TRBJ2-1
clone_size: NA
d_call: NA
v_call: TRBV24-1

cdr3_nt: TGTGCCAGCGCCAGGGAAGGGACAGGGAGGACCGGGGAGCTGTTTTTT
cdr3_aa: CASAREGTGRTGELFF
j_call: TRBJ2-2
clone_size: NA
d_call: TRBD1
v_call: TRBV9

cdr3_nt: TGTGCCAGCAGCCCCCGGGGGGGGATGAACACTGAAGCTTTCTTT
cdr3_aa: CASSPRGGMNTEAFF
j_call: TRBJ1-1
clone_size: NA
d_call: NA
v_call: TRBV9

cdr3_nt: TGCGCCAGCAGCTTAACAGCGGGACAGCCCCAGCATTTT
cdr3_aa: CASSLTAGQPQHF
j_call: TRBJ1-5
clone_size: NA
d_call: NA
v_call: TRBV5-1

cdr3_nt: TGTGCCAGCAGGGAGCTAGCGGGGGGGAACACCGGGGAGCTGTTTTTT
cdr3_aa: CASRELAGGNTGELFF
j_call: TRBJ2-2
clone_size: NA
d_call: TRBD2
v_call: TRBV7-6

cdr3_nt: TGTGCCAGCAGCCGTAGACAGGGGCATGAGAATGAGCAGTTCTTC
cdr3_aa: CASSRRQGHENEQFF
j_call: TRBJ2-1
clone_size: once
d_call: TRBD1
v_call: TRBV11-2